This T cell receptor beta chain is from a study of cytomegalovirus exposure and HLA in healthy donors. Every donor was a healthy person donating bone marrow. Germline trimming cut 10 bases from V and 5 bases from J; bases unmatched to any gene: 7. CDR3 length: 12 amino acids. Germline loops: CDR1 ENHRY, CDR2 SYGVKD. Amplification used 60 Vbeta primers and 13 Jbeta primers. Profiled with immunoSEQ multiplex PCR; TCRdb holds only in-frame clones, not every one. The sample lists some 130,000 clones, about 66% occurring once. The receptor was derived from a human donor in good health. The chain uses TRBV10-3 and TRBJ2-7, with 8 bases that match TRBD1. The sample taken for sequencing was PBMCs. For the CDR3, the DNA is TGTGCCACCAGACAGGGGAGCGACGAGCAGTACTTC. This translates into CATRQGSDEQYF.